The 10 T cell receptor beta chains in this list originate from one sample, sequenced in a study of blood T cell repertoires in COVID-19 (dated by TCRdb to between 2020 and 2021). The library was obtained by the immunoSEQ multiplex PCR assay. Not all clones reach the TCRdb copy of this immuneACCESS table, which keeps in-frame sequences only. Checked studies attribute under half of the gap to unresolved V genes and leave the rest unexplained. The sample yields about 250,000 clones; around 89% were counted once. The ten largest account for 8.8% of the sample. Sequencing was carried out using PBMCs or T cells enriched from blood (not recorded which). The source of these receptors is a man aged 35 to 55 who had recovered from COVID-19.

The chain recombines TRBV28 with TRBJ1-5; 7 positions agree with TRBD1. J lost 5 bases, V lost 8 bases, and 15 bases had no gene match. CDR1 and CDR2 (germline): MDHEN, SYDVKM. This CDR3 is built from 16 residues. CDR3 residues: CASPPLRDRRYQPQHF. For the CDR3, the DNA is TGTGCCAGCCCCCCCCTCCGGGACAGACGATATCAGCCCCAGCATTTT.

The CDR3 DNA reads TGTGCCAGCAGCTTATCCGGGGGGGCGGACGGCTACACCTTC. Its translation: CASSLSGGADGYTF. V gene TRBV11-2 combines with J gene TRBJ1-2; D might be TRBD1 (6 bases). Germline V CDR1 and CDR2: SGHAT, FQNNGV. V gave up 2 bases and J gave up 8 bases, with 15 bases separating them. The CDR3 sequence is 14 residues long.

This clone came up once. The chain recombines TRBV7-2 with TRBJ2-1; D may be TRBD2 (6 bases). CDR1 is SGHTA and CDR2 is FQGNSA in the germline V gene. The CDR3 extends over 16 amino acids. Trimming removed 5 bases at V and 8 bases at J, with 22 bases between. CDR3 loop: CASSRAVGGKVDEQFF. CDR3 DNA sequence: TGTGCCAGCAGCCGGGCAGTGGGCGGGAAGGTCGATGAGCAGTTCTTC.

This chain uses TRBV6-1 with TRBJ1-5, with 7 bases that match TRBD1. The CDR3 totals 14 residues. V trimming: 2 bases; J trimming: 6 bases; junction bases outside the gene matches: 4. CDR1 is MNHNS and CDR2 is SASEGT in the germline V gene. Here the CDR3 DNA reads TGTGCCAGCAGTGAAAGACAGGGTGGTCAGCCCCAGCATTTT. As protein: CASSERQGGQPQHF.

The V and J genes are TRBV5-1 and TRBJ2-1; TRBD2 matches 9 bases. This CDR3 spans 17 amino acids. Germline V gene lookup returns CDR1 SGHRS and CDR2 YFSETQ. Trimming took 0 bases from V and 4 from J; bases not matched to a gene: 8. The CDR3 DNA follows: TGCGCCAGCAGCTTGGATATAGCGGGGGCGCTGTACAATGAGCAGTTCTTC. Amino acid sequence: CASSLDIAGALYNEQFF. Full variable domain (rest looked up from reference TRBV5-1 and TRBJ2-1): KAGVTQTPRYLIKTRGQQVTLSCSPISGHRSVSWYQQTPGQGLQFLFEYFSETQRNKGNFPGRFSGRQFSNSRSEMNVSTLELGDSALYLCASSLDIAGALYNEQFFGPGTRLTVL.

The V gene is TRBV19, the J gene TRBJ1-1; 8 nucleotides line up with TRBD1. Germline V gene lookup returns CDR1 LNHDA and CDR2 SQIVND (reference sequence). The CDR3 extends over 16 amino acids. Losses at the gene ends were 5 bases for V and 1 base for J; bases not matched to a gene: 9. This CDR3 is CASSPGQVRKNTEAFF. The CDR3, as DNA: TGTGCCAGTAGTCCGGGACAGGTTCGCAAGAACACTGAAGCTTTCTTT.

J is TRBJ2-5 and V is TRBV27; a possible D gene is TRBD1 (6 bases). CDR1 is MNHEY and CDR2 is SMNVEV in the germline V gene (reference sequence). V lost 5 bases and J 0 bases, leaving 13 bases between the germline ends. The CDR3 is 15 residues long. CDR3 region: CASSPRTEYQETQYF. The CDR3 DNA reads as TGTGCCAGCAGTCCCCGGACAGAGTACCAAGAGACCCAGTACTTC.

The rearrangement joins TRBV19 to TRBJ1-3; D ambiguous. This CDR3 has 15 residues. CDR1 is LNHDA and CDR2 is SQIVND in the germline V gene (reference sequence). With 2 bases removed from V and 1 base from J, the gap between germline ends came to 9 bases. CDR3 nucleotides: TGTGCCAGTAGTATAACAGTAGATTCTGGAAACACCATATATTTT. This sequence encodes CASSITVDSGNTIYF.

CDR3 sequence reads: CASSSSLQEAYGYTF. In DNA, the CDR3 is TGTGCCAGCAGCTCTAGCCTTCAGGAGGCGTATGGCTACACCTTC. V usage is TRBV13 and J usage is TRBJ1-2; no clear D gene. The V gene's germline CDR1 is PRHDT and CDR2 FYEKMQ (reference sequence). V lost 4 bases to trimming and J lost 5 bases, with 17 bases between them. This CDR3 contains 15 residues.

The CDR3 coding sequence is TGTGCCAGCAGCCAGTTAGATTTTGAGACCCAGTACTTC. Translating gives CASSQLDFETQYF. This chain connects TRBV4-2 to TRBJ2-5; D remains ambiguous. Germline CDR1 LGHNA, CDR2 YNFKEQ. The CDR3 totals 13 residues. V lost 3 bases and J lost 5, with 10 bases in between.